Presented here are 29 T cell receptor beta chains from one specimen sequenced in a study of breast tumors, draining lymph nodes, adjacent tissues. TCRdb reanalysed the multiplex PCR reads using MiXCR and keeps one entry per CDR3 protein. The table lists approximately 40,000 distinct CDR3 sequences, roughly 36% of them singletons. Sequenced sample: breast tumor tissue. These TCRs come from a female donor with breast cancer. Some clones in this sample may be carry-over from other donors' samples.

This clonotype has ten or more counts. The chain carries TRBV15 and TRBJ2-7, with TRBD1 matching 11 bases. The junction had 4 bases not matched to a gene; V was cut back by 3 bases and J by 6 bases. Germline values: CDR1 LNHNV, CDR2 YYDKDF (reference sequence). This CDR3 has 14 amino acids. In DNA form, the CDR3 reads TGTGCCACCAGCAGGGGACAGGGGGGGCGCGAGCAGTACTTC. Translation: CATSRGQGGREQYF.

The rearrangement uses TRBV5-6 and TRBJ2-1; D gene uncertain. CDR3 length equals 12 residues. The V end was cut by 2 bases, the J end by 4 bases, with 4 bases between. CDR1 and CDR2 from the germline V gene are SGHDT and YYEEEE. The CDR3 is CASSFGYNEQFF. The CDR3 coding sequence is TGTGCCAGCAGCTTTGGTTACAATGAGCAGTTCTTC.

This clonotype was picked up one time. CDR3 in DNA: TGTGCCAGCAGCCCCTCGCGGCACGAGCAGTACTTC. It codes for CASSPSRHEQYF. The chain combines TRBV7-9 with TRBJ2-7; D is undetermined. Trimming took off 5 bases at V and 5 bases at J, with 10 bases between the two ends. The CDR3 runs 12 residues. Germline lookup yields CDR1 SEHNR and CDR2 FQNEAQ (reference sequence).

This clonotype was seen many times. This chain uses TRBV20-1 with TRBJ2-1; 8 positions match TRBD2. This CDR3 is built from 15 residues. The V segment lost 8 bases and the J segment 5 bases; nucleotides outside the gene matches: 14. Germline V gene lookup returns CDR1 DFQATT and CDR2 SNEGSKA (reference sequence). The CDR3 protein is CSHLRAGVGHNEQFF. CDR3 DNA: TGCAGTCACCTGAGAGCGGGAGTCGGCCACAATGAGCAGTTCTTC.

This clonotype has ten or more counts. The CDR3 region is CASRLAGVGDTQYF. The CDR3 DNA follows: TGTGCCAGCAGACTAGCGGGAGTAGGGGATACGCAGTATTTT. This chain uses TRBV14 with TRBJ2-3; 11 positions agree with TRBD2. Germline lookup yields CDR1 SGHDN and CDR2 FVKESK. The CDR3 is made up of 14 amino acids. Losses at the gene ends were 6 bases for V and 6 bases for J; bases not matched to a gene: 5.

The V and J genes are TRBV7-8 and TRBJ2-3; TRBD2 matches at 7 bases. Germline values: CDR1 SGHVS, CDR2 FQNEAQ. This CDR3 region has 15 residues. The trim removed 5 bases at V and 4 bases at J, leaving 9 bases unmatched. The CDR3 coding sequence is TGTGCCAGCAGCGGAGCGGGATTGGCCCCAGATACGCAGTATTTT. It translates to CASSGAGLAPDTQYF.

This chain joins TRBV20-1 and TRBJ2-1; TRBD1 agrees at 9 bases. V shed 5 bases, J shed 5 bases, and the junction held 7 bases outside the gene matches. CDR1 is DFQATT, CDR2 SNEGSKA, per germline (reference sequence). The CDR3 is 14 amino acids. For the CDR3, the DNA is TGCAGTGCTCAACCGGGACAGGGCAACAATGAGCAGTTCTTC. Encoded protein: CSAQPGQGNNEQFF.

The gene calls are TRBV11-2 and TRBJ2-4; 9 nucleotides agree with TRBD1. The CDR3 contains 14 residues. V shed 5 bases, J shed 9 bases, and the junction held 8 bases outside the gene matches. Germline V CDR1 and CDR2: SGHAT, FQNNGV. This CDR3 reads CASSHRDRVTIQYF. CDR3 sequence (DNA): TGTGCCAGCAGCCACCGGGACAGGGTGACCATTCAGTACTTC.

In the case of this clonotype: At one of its ends the junction is not consistent with the germline gene, which may arise from a read error. The chain couples TRBV19 to TRBJ2-2; weak D call: TRBD1 (5 bases). Germline values: CDR1 LNHDA, CDR2 SQIVND (reference sequence). This CDR3 has 14 amino acids. CDR3 sequence (DNA): TGTGGCAGTAGCCGGCAGGGGAACACCGGGGAGCTGTTTTTT. Its protein is CGSSRQGNTGELFF. Full variable domain (outside the CDR3, taken from reference TRBV19 and TRBJ2-2): DGGITQSPKYLFRKEGQNVTLSCEQNLNHDAMYWYRQDPGQGLRLIYYSQIVNDFQKGDIAEGYSVSREKKESFPLTVTSAQKNPTAFYLCGSSRQGNTGELFFGEGSRLTVL.

This clonotype was recorded many times. The chain is built from TRBV24-1 and TRBJ2-1, with a weak D call TRBD1 (5 bases). The V gene's germline CDR1 is KGHDR and CDR2 SFDVKD. V lost 4 bases and J lost 6, with 15 bases in between. The CDR3 runs 15 residues. CDR3 DNA sequence: TGTGCCACCAGTGACCCTGGACAACGGATCAATGAGCAGTTCTTC. Translation gives CATSDPGQRINEQFF.

The chain links TRBV2 to TRBJ1-6; perhaps TRBD1 as D (5 bases). The CDR3 totals 15 residues. Germline CDR1 and CDR2: SNHLY and FYNNEI. Trimming pared 8 bases from V and 2 bases from J, leaving 13 bases between. The CDR3 spells CASYPRATYNSPLHF. The CDR3, as DNA: TGTGCCAGCTACCCCAGGGCCACCTATAATTCACCCCTCCACTTT.

This clonotype was picked up many times. This chain connects TRBV12-5 to TRBJ2-5, with 8 positions matching TRBD2. The junction had 1 base not matched to a gene; V was cut back by 1 base and J by 0 bases. Germline CDR1 reads LGHNT; CDR2 reads FRNRAP. The CDR3 is made up of 15 amino acids. CDR3 bases: TGTGCTAGTGGTTTGGGACTAGCGAACCAAGAGACCCAGTACTTC. This encodes CASGLGLANQETQYF.

This clonotype was counted many times. This rearrangement joins TRBV5-1 to TRBJ2-3; 7 positions agree with TRBD1. There are 13 residues in the CDR3. The V gene end was trimmed by 4 bases and the J gene end by 8 bases; junction bases not matched to a gene: 7. CDR1 is SGHRS, CDR2 YFSETQ, per germline. The CDR3 protein is CASSTGQEGTQYF. The CDR3 coding sequence is TGCGCCAGCAGCACCGGACAGGAAGGTACGCAGTATTTT. The full variable domain, with the rest looked up from reference TRBV5-1 and TRBJ2-3, is KAGVTQTPRYLIKTRGQQVTLSCSPISGHRSVSWYQQTPGQGLQFLFEYFSETQRNKGNFPGRFSGRQFSNSRSEMNVSTLELGDSALYLCASSTGQEGTQYFGPGTRLTVL.

The V call is TRBV29-1, the J call TRBJ1-2; D unclear. V dropped 1 base and J dropped 7 bases, with 25 bases sitting between them. The CDR3 extends over 17 amino acids. Germline-derived CDR1 and CDR2 are SQVTM and ANQGSEA. The CDR3 DNA reads as TGCAGCGTTGAAGGGGAAGGTGCCATCAGTGATCCCGCTGGCTACACCTTC. Translated: CSVEGEGAISDPAGYTF.

This clonotype was recorded many times. The chain employs TRBV19 and TRBJ2-7; 9 nucleotides align to TRBD2. Per the germline V gene, CDR1 is LNHDA and CDR2 is SQIVND (reference sequence). The CDR3 extends over 16 amino acids. Trimming cost V 5 bases and J 5 bases; bases outside gene matches: 13. CDR3 loop: CASSVPSAGGPDEQYF. The CDR3 DNA reads TGTGCCAGTAGTGTGCCCTCGGCGGGAGGGCCGGACGAGCAGTACTTC.

V is TRBV20-1 and J is TRBJ2-7; D is perhaps TRBD2 (6 bases). The CDR3 runs to 15 residues. Trimming removed 3 bases from V and 0 bases from J, with 15 bases in between. Germline CDR1 DFQATT, CDR2 SNEGSKA (reference sequence). This chain's CDR3 is CSASLGTASSYEQYF. The CDR3 DNA is TGCAGTGCTAGTTTGGGGACTGCATCCTCCTACGAGCAGTACTTC.

This clonotype came up many times. The chain couples TRBV19 to TRBJ1-2, with 11 bases lining up with TRBD1. Germline V lookup: CDR1 LNHDA, CDR2 SQIVND (reference sequence). Trimming took 8 bases from V and 3 from J; bases not matched to a gene: 2. The CDR3 contains 13 residues. Here the CDR3 reads CASRGQGDYGYTF. The CDR3 nucleotides read TGTGCCAGTCGGGGACAGGGGGACTATGGCTACACCTTC.

Concerning this clonotype: A read error may be the cause here, since a much bigger clone is one base away. This chain connects TRBV19 to TRBJ2-1; no definite D call. The CDR3 runs 17 residues. Germline V gives CDR1 LNHDA, CDR2 SQIVND (reference sequence). In DNA, the CDR3 is TGTGCCAGTAGTATACTAATTACCCAAAGCTCCTACAGTGAGCAGTTCTTC. This translates into CASSILITQSSYSEQFF.

This clonotype came up many times. The chain uses TRBV29-1 and TRBJ2-7, with D perhaps matching TRBD2 (6 bases). Deletions cut 0 bases from V and 13 bases from J, with 13 bases between. The CDR3 is made up of 11 amino acids. Looked up from germline, CDR1 is SQVTM and CDR2 is ANQGSEA. DNA of the CDR3: TGCAGCGTTGAAGATCAAGCGGGTGTCTACTTC. This sequence encodes CSVEDQAGVYF.

This rearrangement joins TRBV6-5 to TRBJ1-2, with D possibly TRBD1 on 5 matching bases. V was trimmed by 2 bases and J by 7 bases, leaving 11 bases between them. Germline V gene data show CDR1 as MNHEY and CDR2 as SVGAGI. The CDR3 spans 13 residues. CDR3 nucleotides: TGTGCCAGCAGTTACGGAGGGACCCGTGGCTACACCTTC. Amino acid sequence: CASSYGGTRGYTF.

This clonotype appeared once. This may arise from a read error, as a much more abundant clone is one base away. The CDR3 protein is CASSPFKTGFIHF. DNA for the CDR3: TGTGCCAGCAGCCCCTTTAAGACAGGCTTTATCCACTTT. The V gene is TRBV3-1, the J gene TRBJ1-6, with TRBD1 as a possible D gene (6 bases). The CDR3 totals 13 residues. Germline CDR1 LGHDT, CDR2 YNNKEL (reference sequence). V shed 4 bases and J shed 17 bases, with 18 bases lying between them.

This clonotype was seen at least ten times. The chain uses TRBV5-8 and TRBJ1-2; TRBD1 agrees at 11 bases. Trimming removed 0 bases from V and 5 bases from J; junction bases left unmatched: 3. The CDR3 extends over 15 amino acids. Germline assignment: CDR1 SGHTS and CDR2 YDEGEE. The DNA of the CDR3 is TGTGCCAGCAGCTTGGTAGGGACAGGGGGATATGGCTACACCTTC. Translated, it gives CASSLVGTGGYGYTF.

This sequence joins TRBV5-1 and TRBJ1-6; D not resolved. Germline V lookup: CDR1 SGHRS, CDR2 YFSETQ. This CDR3 is built from 19 residues. The V end was cut by 0 bases, the J end by 0 bases, with 16 bases between. CDR3 nucleotide sequence: TGCGCCAGCAGCTTGGCCTGGCAGTCGGCTAGCTCCTATAATTCACCCCTCCACTTT. Amino acids: CASSLAWQSASSYNSPLHF.

Worth noting for this clonotype: Just one base apart from a much larger clone, this may be a read error. The V call is TRBV11-2, the J call TRBJ2-1, with 9 bases that match TRBD2. The V and J ends lost 1 base and 7 bases, in that order; junction bases with no gene match: 5. CDR1 SGHAT and CDR2 FQNNGV come from the germline V gene. The CDR3 sequence is 15 residues long. The CDR3 sequence is CASSLGSGSRNEQFF. The CDR3 DNA reads as TGTGCCAGCAGCTTAGGTAGCGGGAGTAGGAATGAGCAGTTCTTC.

This clonotype was picked up many times. The V and J genes are TRBV6-2 or TRBV6-3 and TRBJ1-6; D is unclear. This CDR3 has 16 amino acids. Between the trimmed V and J ends, which lost 6 bases and 2 bases, there was a span of 14 bases. Germline-derived CDR1 and CDR2 are MNHEY and SVGEGT. The CDR3 nucleotides read TGTGCCAGCAGGCAGCGTATTGGCGCCTATAATTCACCCCTCCACTTT. Translated, it gives CASRQRIGAYNSPLHF.

Many counts were recorded for this clonotype. The chain carries TRBV2 and TRBJ1-5; perhaps TRBD1 as D (5 bases). Per germline, CDR1 SNHLY and CDR2 FYNNEI. CDR3 length equals 14 residues. The ends were cut back, 7 bases at V and 9 bases at J, with 19 bases in the middle. CDR3 DNA sequence: TGTGCCAGCACTGGCGGGACGCCAATGGGGCCCCAGCATTTT. Protein: CASTGGTPMGPQHF.

This clonotype was seen at least ten times. J is TRBJ2-7 and V is TRBV27, with TRBD1 matching over 9 bases. CDR1 is MNHEY, CDR2 SMNVEV, per germline (reference sequence). The CDR3 length is 15 residues. The ends lost 4 bases at V and 0 bases at J; junction bases unmatched: 4. The CDR3 spells CASSSGQGYSYEQYF. In nucleotides, the CDR3 is TGTGCCAGCAGTTCCGGACAGGGGTACTCCTACGAGCAGTACTTC.

On this clonotype itself: A much larger clone lies one base from this, so it may be a read error. The CDR3 carries no conserved terminal phenylalanine or tryptophan, so it likely arises from a read error. CDR3 residues: CASSSRDGHQPQHL. In DNA form, the CDR3 reads TGTGCCAGCAGCTCTCGGGACGGACATCAGCCCCAGCATTTA. The V and J genes are TRBV5-8 and TRBJ1-5, with D possibly matching TRBD1 (5 bases). The CDR3 has 14 residues. Germline CDR1 reads SGHTS; CDR2 reads YDEGEE. V gave up 3 bases and J gave up 5 bases, with 12 bases separating them.

This clonotype was found many times. The V and J genes are TRBV10-3 and TRBJ1-6, with D possibly matching TRBD1 (6 bases). The CDR3 loop spans 16 amino acids. Trimming cost V 2 bases and J 5 bases, with 13 bases left between them. CDR1 and CDR2 (germline): ENHRY, SYGVKD. The CDR3, as DNA: TGTGCCATCAGTGAGGGGCAGGGGATCCATAATTCACCCCTCCACTTT. Amino acid sequence: CAISEGQGIHNSPLHF.